This TCR beta chain was identified in a study of blood T cell repertoires in COVID-19. Study information: PBMCs, B-cell-depleted T cells, or T cells provided the cDNA or gDNA that made up the material.

Original processing methods: Researchers report that nucleated cell counts were estimated from reference gene primer amplification. Using immunoSEQ multiplex PCR, the repertoire was profiled, and TCRdb retains in-frame clones only, with some absent. That table supplies the V and J calls and clone size; D and trimming were determined from the DNA. The table includes about 300,000 clones, approximately 90% detected once. Participant-reported clinical history was the basis for cohort assignment. Either two negative PCRs, clearance, or symptom resolution qualified Cohort 3 donors as recovered. Sequencing was carried out using PBMCs or T cells enriched from blood (not recorded which). The sequence was collected from a man younger than 45 who had recovered from COVID-19.

This CDR3 is CASSLRTGSVSETQYF. CDR3 coding DNA: TGTGCCAGCAGCCTCCGGACAGGGAGTGTATCGGAGACCCAGTACTTC. This rearrangement joins TRBV5-6 to TRBJ2-5, with 8 bases lining up with TRBD1. This CDR3 has 16 amino acids. Germline trimming cut 4 bases from V and 5 bases from J; bases unmatched to any gene: 13. The germline gives CDR1 SGHDT, CDR2 YYEEEE.